The present T cell receptor beta chain was sequenced within a study of siplizumab effects on memory and regulatory T cells. The study's findings and limits: For mappable alloreactive CD4+ clones, the mean Treg-derived fraction was about 72% with siplizumab and approximately 26% in controls. Mapping to unstimulated subsets was achieved for only a minor fraction of alloreactive clones. Researchers did not confirm the suppressive function of proliferating Tregs from siplizumab cultures. The study found that siplizumab significantly reduced alloreactive sequences traceable to unstimulated CD4+ memory cells.

Only in-frame clones appear in the TCRdb table, and some are missing; sequencing was by immunoSEQ multiplex PCR. The table includes 99,000 or so clones, over 90% detected once. Trimming cost V 2 bases and J 6 bases, with 5 bases left between them. CDR3 length: 11 amino acids. Germline CDR1 and CDR2: MNHEY and SVGAGI. In regard to this clone: Its antigen remains unidentified.

The material sequenced was Tregs sorted from blood. The clonotype originates from a human donor in good health. The J gene is TRBJ2-7, the V gene TRBV6-5; D call uncertain. In DNA form, the CDR3 reads TGTGCCAGCAGTTACCGACTCGAGCAGTACTTC. This sequence encodes CASSYRLEQYF.